These 15 T cell receptor beta chains came from one sample sequenced in a study of Graves' ophthalmopathy and Graves' hyperthyroidism. Investigators amplified TCR beta CDR3 regions from RNA transcripts. An initial RT-PCR round employing HTBI primers preceded a second-round multiplex PCR. From the multiplex PCR reads, TCRdb called clonotypes with MiXCR, one entry per CDR3 protein. The table has more than 550,000 distinct CDR3 sequences, over 40% seen once. Sample: peripheral blood. The receptor set was obtained from an adult man with Graves' ophthalmopathy.

The rearrangement joins TRBV29-1 to TRBJ1-2; the D gene is possibly TRBD1 (5 bases). The germline CDR1 and CDR2 sequences are SQVTM and ANQGSEA. The CDR3 length is 13 residues. Trimming left V 7 bases short and J 3 bases short, with 15 bases between. The CDR3 loop is CSDQLGGDYGYTF. CDR3 in DNA: TGCAGCGACCAATTGGGAGGGGACTATGGCTACACCTTC.

This clonotype came up many times. The chain joins TRBV6-1 to TRBJ2-7; 12 nucleotides align to TRBD2. The V segment lost 7 bases and the J segment 4 bases; nucleotides outside the gene matches: 2. Germline CDR1 reads MNHNS; CDR2 reads SASEGT. The CDR3 spans 13 residues. The chain's CDR3 is CASTGLAGYEQYF. The CDR3 bases are TGTGCCAGCACTGGACTAGCGGGGTACGAGCAGTACTTC.

This clonotype was seen just once. This may be a read error: a much more frequent sequence differs by one nucleotide. This chain joins TRBV25-1 and TRBJ2-5; 8 bases are shared with TRBD2. Germline V gene lookup returns CDR1 MGHDK and CDR2 SYGVNS. This CDR3 spans 13 amino acids. The J segment lost 7 bases and the V segment lost 6 bases, leaving 7 bases of the junction unmatched. CDR3 bases: TGTGCCAGCAGCACCGGGGGGGCCTGGACCCAGTACTTC. It yields the protein CASSTGGAWTQYF.

The genes are TRBV29-1 and TRBJ2-2; perhaps TRBD1 as D (6 bases). Trimming pared 3 bases from V and 8 bases from J, leaving 13 bases between. The CDR3 runs 13 residues. Germline assignment: CDR1 SQVTM and CDR2 ANQGSEA. CDR3 coding DNA: TGCAGCGTTGACGATCCCGGGACAGGGGAGCTGTTTTTT. Translating gives CSVDDPGTGELFF.

This clonotype was seen a few times. The chain recombines TRBV20-1 with TRBJ1-2; TRBD1 is a possible D gene (6 bases). Deletions cut 3 bases from V and 4 bases from J, with 15 bases between. Germline V gene data show CDR1 as DFQATT and CDR2 as SNEGSKA (reference sequence). The CDR3 contains 14 residues. The CDR3 reads CSASPGGAGYGYTF. The CDR3 DNA sequence: TGCAGTGCTAGCCCTGGGGGGGCGGGCTATGGCTACACCTTC.

This clonotype occurred a few times. The chain employs TRBV6-1 and TRBJ1-3, with TRBD1 as a possible D gene (5 bases). CDR3 length: 15 amino acids. V was trimmed by 0 bases and J by 3 bases, leaving 9 bases between them. Germline-derived CDR1 and CDR2 are MNHNS and SASEGT. The CDR3 region is CASSEAREDGNTIYF. The CDR3 DNA sequence: TGTGCCAGCAGTGAAGCCAGGGAGGATGGAAACACCATATATTTT.

This clonotype appeared many times. The rearrangement joins TRBV7-2 to TRBJ2-7, with D unclear. Germline CDR1 is SGHTA and CDR2 is FQGNSA. Trimming removed 1 base from V and 2 bases from J, with 12 bases in between. The CDR3 consists of 15 residues. The CDR3 is CASSLGATRPYEQYF. In DNA, the CDR3 is TGTGCCAGCAGCTTAGGCGCGACACGACCCTACGAGCAGTACTTC. Complete variable domain (other parts from reference TRBV7-2 and TRBJ2-7): GAGVSQSPSNKVTEKGKDVELRCDPISGHTALYWYRQSLGQGLEFLIYFQGNSAPDKSGLPSDRFSAERTGGSVSTLTIQRTQQEDSAVYLCASSLGATRPYEQYFGPGTRLTVT.

This clonotype was seen more than once but under ten times. This chain connects TRBV2 to TRBJ2-2; tentative D call: TRBD2 (6 bases). The CDR3 is 15 amino acids. The V gene lost 8 bases and the J gene lost 3 bases, with 16 bases spanning the gap. Germline V gives CDR1 SNHLY, CDR2 FYNNEI. The CDR3 loop is CASSPPGLYTGELFF. As DNA, the CDR3 is TGTGCCAGCTCACCGCCGGGACTCTACACCGGGGAGCTGTTTTTT.

The chain uses TRBV15 and TRBJ1-6, with TRBD1 matching over 7 bases. After removal of 1 base from V and 6 bases from J, the junction contained 0 bases not matched to a gene. This CDR3 is built from 14 residues. CDR1 is LNHNV and CDR2 is YYDKDF in the germline V gene (reference sequence). In DNA form, the CDR3 reads TGTGCCACCAGCAGAGGGACAGGTAATTCACCCCTCCACTTT. Protein: CATSRGTGNSPLHF.

As regards this clonotype: A read error may explain this, as a much larger clone is one base away. The chain couples TRBV9 to TRBJ1-6; 8 bases map to TRBD1. From germline, CDR1 is SGDLS and CDR2 YYNGEE. The CDR3 is 16 residues long. The CDR3 DNA is TGTGCCAGCAGCGATCAGGGGGCACCCGGTAATTCACCCCCCCACTTT. It translates to CASSDQGAPGNSPPHF.

This clonotype has a single count. The final CDR3 position lacks the conserved phenylalanine or tryptophan, pointing to a likely read error. It is unclear where the CDR3 begins or ends on the DNA, so no DNA is shown, and the CDR3 is as TCRdb lists it. The chain links TRBV20-1 to TRBJ2-2; the table's D call of TRBD2 was not tested on the DNA. Germline loops: CDR1 DFQATT, CDR2 SNEGSKA (reference sequence). The length of the CDR3 is 10 amino acids, counting both ends. This CDR3 is CSARLVSGEV.

This clonotype appeared a few times. The chain combines TRBV4-1 with TRBJ1-4, with TRBD1 matching 9 bases. Germline CDR1 MGHRA, CDR2 YSYEKL. This CDR3 spans 17 amino acids. J lost 8 bases, V lost 0 bases, and 10 bases had no gene match. CDR3 nucleotides: TGCGCCAGCAGCCAAGAGGTCCGGGGACAGGGAGGAGAAAAACTGTTTTTT. Its protein is CASSQEVRGQGGEKLFF.

In its sample, this clonotype was seen a few times. This chain uses TRBV27 with TRBJ1-5, with D uncertain. Germline V CDR1 and CDR2: MNHEY, SMNVEV (reference sequence). CDR3 length equals 13 residues. V lost 5 bases and J 7 bases, leaving 12 bases between the germline ends. The CDR3 nucleotides read TGTGCCAGCAGTCCAAGACAATTACAGCCCCAGCATTTT. Residues: CASSPRQLQPQHF.

At least ten counts were recorded for this clonotype. The chain recombines TRBV7-8 with TRBJ2-7, with D possibly matching TRBD1 (6 bases). V shed 5 bases and J shed 7 bases, with 15 bases lying between them. The CDR3 sequence is 13 residues long. Germline CDR1 is SGHVS and CDR2 is FQNEAQ. CDR3 region: CASSPEIGTEQYF. CDR3 DNA sequence: TGTGCCAGCAGCCCAGAAATAGGGACAGAGCAGTACTTC. The complete variable domain, with remaining parts taken from reference TRBV7-8 and TRBJ2-7, reads GAGVSQSPRYKVAKRGQDVALRCDPISGHVSLFWYQQALGQGPEFLTYFQNEAQLDKSGLPSDRFFAERPEGSVSTLKIQRTQQEDSAVYLCASSPEIGTEQYFGPGTRLTVT.

CDR3 protein: CASSQDLRDYQETQYF. In DNA, the CDR3 is TGTGCCAGCAGCCAAGACTTGAGGGACTACCAAGAGACCCAGTACTTC. The chain is built from TRBV3-1 and TRBJ2-5; perhaps TRBD2 as D (6 bases). The V and J ends lost 0 bases and 0 bases respectively, with 11 bases between them. CDR1 is LGHDT and CDR2 is YNNKEL in the germline V gene (reference sequence). CDR3 length: 16 amino acids.